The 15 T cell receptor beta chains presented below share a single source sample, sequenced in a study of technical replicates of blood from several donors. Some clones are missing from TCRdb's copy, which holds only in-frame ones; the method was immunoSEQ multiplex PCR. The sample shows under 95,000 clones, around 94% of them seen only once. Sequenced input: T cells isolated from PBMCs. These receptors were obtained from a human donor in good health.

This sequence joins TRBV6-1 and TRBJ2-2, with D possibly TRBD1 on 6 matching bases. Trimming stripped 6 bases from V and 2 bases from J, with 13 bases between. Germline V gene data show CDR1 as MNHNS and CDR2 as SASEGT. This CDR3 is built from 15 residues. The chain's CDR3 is CASRPQTGNTGELFF. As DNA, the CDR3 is TGTGCCAGCAGGCCCCAGACAGGCAACACCGGGGAGCTGTTTTTT.

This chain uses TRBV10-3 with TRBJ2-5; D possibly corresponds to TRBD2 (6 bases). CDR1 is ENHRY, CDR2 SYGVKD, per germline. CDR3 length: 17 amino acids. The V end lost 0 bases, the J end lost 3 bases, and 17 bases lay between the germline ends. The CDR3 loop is CAISESKGRGSKETQYF. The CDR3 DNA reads TGTGCCATCAGTGAGTCGAAGGGGCGGGGTAGCAAAGAGACCCAGTACTTC.

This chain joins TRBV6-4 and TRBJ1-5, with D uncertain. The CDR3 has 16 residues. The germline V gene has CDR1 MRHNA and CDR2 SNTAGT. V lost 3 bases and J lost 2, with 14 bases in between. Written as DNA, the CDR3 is TGTGCCAGCAGTGAATTCGCCGTCGAGGGCAATCAGCCCCAGCATTTT. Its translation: CASSEFAVEGNQPQHF.

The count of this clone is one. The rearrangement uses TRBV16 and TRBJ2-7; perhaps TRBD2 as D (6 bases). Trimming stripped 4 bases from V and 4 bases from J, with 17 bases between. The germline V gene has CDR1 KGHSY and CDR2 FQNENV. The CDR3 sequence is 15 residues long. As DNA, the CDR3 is TGTGCCAGCAGCCTCGGGACTCTAACCAAATACGAGCAGTACTTC. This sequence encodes CASSLGTLTKYEQYF.

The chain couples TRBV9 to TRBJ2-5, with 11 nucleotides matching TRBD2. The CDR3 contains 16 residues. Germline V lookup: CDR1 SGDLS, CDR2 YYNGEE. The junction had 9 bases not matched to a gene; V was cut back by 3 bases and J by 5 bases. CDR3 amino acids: CASSGPGLAEGETQYF. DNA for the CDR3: TGTGCCAGCAGCGGACCGGGACTAGCGGAGGGGGAGACCCAGTACTTC.

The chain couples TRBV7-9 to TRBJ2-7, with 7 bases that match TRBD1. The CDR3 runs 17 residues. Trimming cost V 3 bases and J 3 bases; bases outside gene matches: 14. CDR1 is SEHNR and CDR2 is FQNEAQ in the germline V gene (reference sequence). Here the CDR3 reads CASSLLGTGEQSYEQYF. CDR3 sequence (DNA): TGTGCCAGCAGCTTGCTCGGTACAGGGGAGCAAAGCTACGAGCAGTACTTC.

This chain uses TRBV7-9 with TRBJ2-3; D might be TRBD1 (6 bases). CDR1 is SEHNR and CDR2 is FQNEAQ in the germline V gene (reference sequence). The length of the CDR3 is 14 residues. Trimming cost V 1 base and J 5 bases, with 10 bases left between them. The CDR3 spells CASSLEGDRDTQYF. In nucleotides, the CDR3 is TGTGCCAGCAGCTTAGAGGGGGACCGAGATACGCAGTATTTT.

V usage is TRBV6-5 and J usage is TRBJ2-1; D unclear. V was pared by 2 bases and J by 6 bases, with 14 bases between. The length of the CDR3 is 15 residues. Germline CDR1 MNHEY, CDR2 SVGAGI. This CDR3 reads CASSYLAARGNEQFF. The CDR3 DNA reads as TGTGCCAGCAGTTACCTGGCCGCCCGAGGCAATGAGCAGTTCTTC.

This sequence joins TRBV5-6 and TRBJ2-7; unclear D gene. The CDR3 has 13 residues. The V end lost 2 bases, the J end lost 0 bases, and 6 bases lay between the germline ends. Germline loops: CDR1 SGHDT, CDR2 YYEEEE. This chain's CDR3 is CASSFTGSYEQYF. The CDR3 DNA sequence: TGTGCCAGCAGCTTTACGGGCTCCTACGAGCAGTACTTC.

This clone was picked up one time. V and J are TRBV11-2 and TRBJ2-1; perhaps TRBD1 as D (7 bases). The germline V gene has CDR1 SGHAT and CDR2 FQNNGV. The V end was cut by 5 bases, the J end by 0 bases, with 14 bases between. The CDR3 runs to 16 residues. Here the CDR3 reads CASSLARDSSYNEQFF. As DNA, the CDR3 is TGTGCCAGCAGCCTAGCGAGGGACAGCTCCTACAATGAGCAGTTCTTC.

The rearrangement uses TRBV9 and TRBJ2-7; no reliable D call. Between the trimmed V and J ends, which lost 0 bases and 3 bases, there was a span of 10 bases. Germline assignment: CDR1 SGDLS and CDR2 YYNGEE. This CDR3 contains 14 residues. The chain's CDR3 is CASSVDSFYYEQYF. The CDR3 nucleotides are TGTGCCAGCAGCGTAGACAGTTTTTACTACGAGCAGTACTTC.

CDR3 loop: CASIGAGGTEAFF. The CDR3, as DNA: TGTGCCAGCATCGGGGCAGGGGGCACTGAAGCTTTCTTT. This chain links TRBV6-6 with TRBJ1-1; TRBD1 matches 7 bases. The CDR3 is 13 amino acids. V gave up 7 bases and J gave up 4 bases; unmatched junction bases: 6. CDR1 MNHNY and CDR2 SVGAGI come from the germline V gene (reference sequence).

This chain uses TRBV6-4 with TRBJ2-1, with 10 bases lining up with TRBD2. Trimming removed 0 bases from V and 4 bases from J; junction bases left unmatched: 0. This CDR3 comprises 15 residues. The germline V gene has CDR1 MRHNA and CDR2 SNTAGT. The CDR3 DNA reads TGTGCCAGCAGTGACTCACTAGCGGGGTACAATGAGCAGTTCTTC. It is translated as CASSDSLAGYNEQFF.

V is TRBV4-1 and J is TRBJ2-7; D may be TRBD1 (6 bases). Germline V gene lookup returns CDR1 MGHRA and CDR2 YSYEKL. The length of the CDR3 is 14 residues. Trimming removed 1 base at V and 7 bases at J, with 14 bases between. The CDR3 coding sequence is TGCGCCAGCAGCCAAGTAGTGGGACACTTGGAGCAGTACTTC. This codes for CASSQVVGHLEQYF.

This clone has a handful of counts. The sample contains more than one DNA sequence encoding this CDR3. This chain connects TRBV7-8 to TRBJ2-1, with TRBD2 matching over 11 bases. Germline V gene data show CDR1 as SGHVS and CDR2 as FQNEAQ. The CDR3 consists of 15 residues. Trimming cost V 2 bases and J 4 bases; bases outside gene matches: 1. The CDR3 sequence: CASSLPSGRYNEQFF. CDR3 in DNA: TGTGCCAGCAGCTTACCTAGCGGGAGGTACAATGAGCAGTTCTTC.